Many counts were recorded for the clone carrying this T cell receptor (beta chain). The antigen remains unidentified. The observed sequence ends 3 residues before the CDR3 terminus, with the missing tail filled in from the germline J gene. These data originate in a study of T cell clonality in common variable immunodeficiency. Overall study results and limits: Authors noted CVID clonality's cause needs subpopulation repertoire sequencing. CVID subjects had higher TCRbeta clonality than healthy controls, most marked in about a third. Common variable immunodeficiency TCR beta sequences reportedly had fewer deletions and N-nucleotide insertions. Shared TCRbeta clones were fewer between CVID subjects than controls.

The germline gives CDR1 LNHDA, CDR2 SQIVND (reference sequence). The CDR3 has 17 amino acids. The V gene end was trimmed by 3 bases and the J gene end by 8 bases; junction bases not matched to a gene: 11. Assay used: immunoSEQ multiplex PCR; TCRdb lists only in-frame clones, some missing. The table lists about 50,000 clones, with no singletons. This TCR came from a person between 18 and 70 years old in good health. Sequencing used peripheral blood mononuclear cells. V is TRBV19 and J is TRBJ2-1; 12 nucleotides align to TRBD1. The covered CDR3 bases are TGTGCCAGTAGTATGGCTGCGGGACAGGGGGCTGTAGATGAG. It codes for CASSMAAGQGAVDE. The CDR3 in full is CASSMAAGQGAVDEQFF.